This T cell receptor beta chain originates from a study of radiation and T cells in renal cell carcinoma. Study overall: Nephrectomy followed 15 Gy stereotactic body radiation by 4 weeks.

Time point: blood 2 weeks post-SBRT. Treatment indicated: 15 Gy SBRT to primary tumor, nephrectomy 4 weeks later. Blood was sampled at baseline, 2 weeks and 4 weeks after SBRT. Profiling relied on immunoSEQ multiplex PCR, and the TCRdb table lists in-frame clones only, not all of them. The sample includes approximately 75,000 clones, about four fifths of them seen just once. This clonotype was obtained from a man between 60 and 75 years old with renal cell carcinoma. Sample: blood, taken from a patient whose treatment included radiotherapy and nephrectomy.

In DNA, the CDR3 is TGTGCCAGCAGCGAAAGTCTTATCCTCAACGAGCAGTACTTC. It codes for CASSESLILNEQYF. This rearrangement joins TRBV9 to TRBJ2-7; D uncertain. This CDR3 comprises 14 residues. Germline-derived CDR1 and CDR2 are SGDLS and YYNGEE. Trimming took 3 bases from V and 5 from J, leaving 15 bases between them.